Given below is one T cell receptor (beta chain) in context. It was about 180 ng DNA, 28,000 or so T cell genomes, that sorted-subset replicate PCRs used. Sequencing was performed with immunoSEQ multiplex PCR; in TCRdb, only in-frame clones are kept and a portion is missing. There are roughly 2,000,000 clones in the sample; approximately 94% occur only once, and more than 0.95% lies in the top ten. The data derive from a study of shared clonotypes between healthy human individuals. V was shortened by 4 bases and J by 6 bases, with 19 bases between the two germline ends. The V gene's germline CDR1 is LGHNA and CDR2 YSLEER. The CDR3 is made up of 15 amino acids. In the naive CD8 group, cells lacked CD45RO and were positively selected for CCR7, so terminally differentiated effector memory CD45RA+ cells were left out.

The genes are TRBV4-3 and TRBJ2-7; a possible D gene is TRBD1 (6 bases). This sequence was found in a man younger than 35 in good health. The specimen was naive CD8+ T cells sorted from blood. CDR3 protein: CASSPNTGPSTEQYF. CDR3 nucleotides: TGCGCCAGCAGCCCAAATACAGGGCCCTCCACCGAGCAGTACTTC.